This note documents a single T cell receptor beta chain sequence. The specificity of this receptor is unknown. No qualities accompany the bases; no much larger clone lies one base away. This record belongs to a study of blood T cell repertoires in COVID-19 (dated by TCRdb to 2019 to 2021). Regarding the study in general: The collaborator samples originated in the United States, Italy and Spain and spanned the acute and convalescent phases of COVID-19. The material from the prospective study consisted of cDNA or gDNA derived from T cells, B-cell-depleted T cells, or PBMCs. Subjects who had been exposed to COVID-19, were actively infected with it, or had recovered from it provided the deeply sampled blood TCRbeta repertoires that made up the dataset. The repertoires were released in a freely available public database intended as a resource for research on the immune response to SARS-CoV-2. Samples were obtained from the ongoing ImmuneRACE study (first 160 participants) and from 1,254 subjects provided by 6 global collaborators. Nearly every sample came with metadata listing a de-identified subject ID, COVID-19 status, age in years and sex. Where available, HLA class I and class II types were taken from metadata supplied by the sample provider and were not determined by assay-based typing. Summary of the overall study and its limitations: The quantity of clinical and demographic metadata differed by source and by participant and was supplied without curation.

The immunoSEQ Assay, a bias-controlled multiplex PCR, was used to amplify TCRbeta CDR3 regions from genomic DNA. Regarding the original processing steps: The number of nucleated cells in each sample was estimated from the amplification of reference gene primers within the assay. To quantify the absolute abundance of each unique TCRbeta CDR3 rearrangement, sequence reads were collapsed and filtered. Productive Simpson clonality was computed per sample as the square root of Simpson's diversity index over productive rearrangements. This immuneACCESS table, as held by TCRdb, lists in-frame sequences with V and J called but not all clones. Of the missing ones, under half trace to an unresolved V gene in checked studies; the others have no known cause. V, J and clone size reflect that table, while D and trimming were determined from the DNA. The sample table contains about 200,000 clones; only one count was recorded for 70% to 85% of them. About 6.9% of the sample goes to the ten largest clones.

Collaborating institutions collected whole blood in K2EDTA tubes following their own protocols. For TCRbeta analysis, collaborator samples were shipped as frozen whole blood, as isolated PBMCs, or as DNA extracted from either sample type. V was cut back by 6 bases and J by 0 bases, leaving a gap of 17 bases between them. CDR3 length: 16 amino acids, cysteine to phenylalanine. CDR3 DNA only is kept here, 48 bases in frame from base 1. CDR1 KGHSH and CDR2 LQKENI were looked up in the germline V gene. The origin of this receptor is a human donor with acute or convalescent COVID-19. The donor label of this sample is uncertain. Sequencing was done on a sample of peripheral blood. The chain joins TRBV18 to TRBJ1-1, with the D gene call left open. The CDR3 protein: CASSPFNTVVNTEAFF. The sequenced DNA is TGTGCCAGCTCCCCTTTCAATACGGTTGTGAACACTGAAGCTTTCTTT.